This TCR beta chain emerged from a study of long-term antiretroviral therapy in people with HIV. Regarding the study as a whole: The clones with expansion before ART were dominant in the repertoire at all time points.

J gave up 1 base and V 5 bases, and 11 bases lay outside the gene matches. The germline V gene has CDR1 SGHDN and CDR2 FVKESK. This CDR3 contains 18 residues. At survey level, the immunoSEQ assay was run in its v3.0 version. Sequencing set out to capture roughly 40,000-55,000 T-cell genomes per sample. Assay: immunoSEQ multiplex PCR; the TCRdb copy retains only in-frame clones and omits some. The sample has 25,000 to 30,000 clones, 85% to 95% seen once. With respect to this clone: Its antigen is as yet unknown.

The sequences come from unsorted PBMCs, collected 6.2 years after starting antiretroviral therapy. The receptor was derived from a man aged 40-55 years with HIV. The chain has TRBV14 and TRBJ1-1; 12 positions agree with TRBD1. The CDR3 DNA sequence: TGTGCCAGCAGCAGGGGAGCCGGGACAGGGGGCCGGAACACTGAAGCTTTCTTT. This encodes CASSRGAGTGGRNTEAFF.